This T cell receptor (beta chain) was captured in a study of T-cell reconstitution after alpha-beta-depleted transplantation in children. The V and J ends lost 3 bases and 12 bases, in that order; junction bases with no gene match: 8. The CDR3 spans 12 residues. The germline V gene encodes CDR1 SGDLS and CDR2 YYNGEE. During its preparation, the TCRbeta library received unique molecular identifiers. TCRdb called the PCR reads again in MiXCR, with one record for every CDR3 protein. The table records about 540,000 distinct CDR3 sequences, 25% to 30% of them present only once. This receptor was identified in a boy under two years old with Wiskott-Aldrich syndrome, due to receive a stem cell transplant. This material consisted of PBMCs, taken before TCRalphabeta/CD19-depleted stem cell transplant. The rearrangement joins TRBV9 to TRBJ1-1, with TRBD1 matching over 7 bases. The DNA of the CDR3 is TGTGCCAGCAGCGATCAGACAGGGCCAACTTTCTTT. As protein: CASSDQTGPTFF.